The sequence of this T cell receptor (beta chain) was determined in a study of blood T cell repertoires in COVID-19. Overall study: From the United States, Italy and Spain came samples of acute and convalescent COVID-19.

The CDR3 has 14 amino acids. V dropped 3 bases and J dropped 11; count of bases not matched to a gene: 10. Germline loops: CDR1 SGHTA, CDR2 FQGNSA. Repertoires were generated with immunoSEQ multiplex PCR, while TCRdb's copy carries only in-frame clones and drops some. The sample has approximately 160,000 clones, 90% seen once. Sequencing was done on a sample of peripheral blood. This clonotype was obtained from a man aged 50 to 59 with acute or convalescent COVID-19. The V and J genes are TRBV7-2 and TRBJ2-4, with 7 bases lining up with TRBD2. The CDR3 DNA follows: TGTGCCAGCAGCTTCCAGCGGGAAAAAGAAGTTCAGTACTTC. Its protein product is CASSFQREKEVQYF. Full variable domain (remainder filled in from reference TRBV7-2 and TRBJ2-4): GAGVSQSPSNKVTEKGKDVELRCDPISGHTALYWYRQSLGQGLEFLIYFQGNSAPDKSGLPSDRFSAERTGGSVSTLTIQRTQQEDSAVYLCASSFQREKEVQYFGAGTRLSVL.